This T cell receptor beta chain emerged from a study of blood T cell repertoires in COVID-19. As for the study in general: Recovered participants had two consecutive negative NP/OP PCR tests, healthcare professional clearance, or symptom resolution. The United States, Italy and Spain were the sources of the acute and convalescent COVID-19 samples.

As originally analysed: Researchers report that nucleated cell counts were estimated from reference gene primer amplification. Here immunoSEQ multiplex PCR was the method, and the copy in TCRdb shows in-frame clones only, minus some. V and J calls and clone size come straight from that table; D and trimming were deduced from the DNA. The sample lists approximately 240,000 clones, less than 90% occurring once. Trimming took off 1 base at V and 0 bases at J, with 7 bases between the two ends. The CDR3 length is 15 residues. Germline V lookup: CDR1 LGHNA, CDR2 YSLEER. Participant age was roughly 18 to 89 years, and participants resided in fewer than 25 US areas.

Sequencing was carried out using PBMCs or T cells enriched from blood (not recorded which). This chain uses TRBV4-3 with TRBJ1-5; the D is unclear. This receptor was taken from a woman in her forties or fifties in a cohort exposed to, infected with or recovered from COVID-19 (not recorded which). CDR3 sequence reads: CASSQGANSNQPQHF. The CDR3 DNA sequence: TGCGCCAGCAGCCAAGGGGCAAATAGCAATCAGCCCCAGCATTTT.